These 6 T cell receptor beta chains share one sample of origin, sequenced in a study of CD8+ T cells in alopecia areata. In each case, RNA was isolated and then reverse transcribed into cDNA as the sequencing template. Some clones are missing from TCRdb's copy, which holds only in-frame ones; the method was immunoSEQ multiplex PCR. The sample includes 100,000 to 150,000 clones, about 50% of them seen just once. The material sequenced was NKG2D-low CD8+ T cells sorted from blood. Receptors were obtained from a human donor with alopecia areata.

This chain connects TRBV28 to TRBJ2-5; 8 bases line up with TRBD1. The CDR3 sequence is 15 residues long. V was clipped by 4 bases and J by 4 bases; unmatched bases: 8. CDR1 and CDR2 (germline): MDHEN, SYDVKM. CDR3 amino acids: CASSSIRTGRETQYF. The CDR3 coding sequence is TGTGCCAGCAGTTCCATCCGGACAGGGAGAGAGACCCAGTACTTC.

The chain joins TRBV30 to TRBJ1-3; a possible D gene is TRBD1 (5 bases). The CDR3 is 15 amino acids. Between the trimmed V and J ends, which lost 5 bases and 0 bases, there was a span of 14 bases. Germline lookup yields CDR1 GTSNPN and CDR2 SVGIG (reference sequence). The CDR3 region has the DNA TGTGCCTGGGATCTAAGGGGTAGCTCTGGAAACACCATATATTTT. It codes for CAWDLRGSSGNTIYF.

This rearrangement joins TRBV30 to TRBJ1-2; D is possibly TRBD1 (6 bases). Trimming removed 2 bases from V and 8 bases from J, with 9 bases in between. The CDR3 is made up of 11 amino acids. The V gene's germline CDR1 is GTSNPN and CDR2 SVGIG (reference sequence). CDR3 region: CAWSPGGGYTF. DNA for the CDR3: TGTGCCTGGAGTCCGGGGGGCGGCTACACCTTC.

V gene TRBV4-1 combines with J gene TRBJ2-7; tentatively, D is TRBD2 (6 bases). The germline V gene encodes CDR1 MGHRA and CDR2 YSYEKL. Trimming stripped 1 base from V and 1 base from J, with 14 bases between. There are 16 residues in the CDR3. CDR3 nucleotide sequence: TGCGCCAGCAGCCAAGCCCCCGGGGGTTTATCCTACGAGCAGTACTTC. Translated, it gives CASSQAPGGLSYEQYF.

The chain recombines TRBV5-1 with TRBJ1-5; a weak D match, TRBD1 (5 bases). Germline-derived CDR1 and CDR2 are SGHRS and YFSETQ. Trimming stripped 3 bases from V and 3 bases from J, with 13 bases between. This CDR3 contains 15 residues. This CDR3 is CASSYGTDNNQPQHF. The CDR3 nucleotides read TGCGCCAGCAGCTACGGGACGGATAACAATCAGCCCCAGCATTTT.

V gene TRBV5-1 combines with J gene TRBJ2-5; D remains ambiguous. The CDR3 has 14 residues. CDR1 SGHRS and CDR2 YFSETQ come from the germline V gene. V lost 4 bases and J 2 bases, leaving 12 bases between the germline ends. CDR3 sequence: CASSLPEAQETQYF. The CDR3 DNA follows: TGCGCCAGCAGCCTACCCGAGGCTCAAGAGACCCAGTACTTC.